This T cell receptor beta chain was captured in a study of response to subunit inactivated influenza vaccine. MiXCR, run by TCRdb on the RT-PCR reads, gives a single entry per CDR3 protein. Of about 520,000 distinct CDR3 sequences in the sample, roughly 25% were seen once. V was clipped by 5 bases and J by 3 bases; unmatched bases: 6. This CDR3 region has 14 residues. Germline CDR1 and CDR2: DFQATT and SNEGSKA (reference sequence). General observations from the study: Every seasonal influenza vaccination brings in few new T cells, the authors suggested.

Points on this clonotype: Its antigen is not identified.

This chain uses TRBV20-1 with TRBJ2-7, with 11 bases fitting TRBD2. The sample in question was CD4+ T cells sorted from PBMCs, obtained roughly 5 days after vaccination. The clonotype was recovered from a man aged 50 to 60 who received an inactivated influenza vaccine. The CDR3 nucleotides read TGCAGTGCTCCTAAGACTAGCGGGGACTACGAGCAGTACTTC. Encoded protein: CSAPKTSGDYEQYF.